This T cell receptor beta chain stems from a study of CD8 T cells in ankylosing spondylitis. Study-wide points: CD8+ cells made up the disease-linked clones, which were relatively rare in peripheral blood. Typical of ankylosing spondylitis blood, it appeared, was a TCR beta motif of eight highly homologous variants.

This clonotype appeared once. The antigen remains undetermined. Unmatched junction bases numbered 13, after V lost 8 bases and J lost 1 base. This CDR3 has 17 amino acids. Germline lookup yields CDR1 LNHNV and CDR2 YYDKDF (reference sequence). Quantitative 5'-RACE with molecular barcodes produced the TCR beta libraries. Each CDR3 protein gets one entry after TCRdb re-called the 5' RACE reads with MiXCR. The sample contains a few hundred thousand distinct CDR3 sequences, 15% to 20% of which appear only once. The receptor's source is a male donor with ankylosing spondylitis. The V call is TRBV15, the J call TRBJ2-3, with 9 nucleotides matching TRBD2. Sequencing input: blood, either unsorted or a sorted T cell fraction (not recorded which). The CDR3 is CATFGSGSFGGTDTQYF. CDR3 nucleotide sequence: TGTGCCACCTTCGGTAGCGGGAGCTTTGGGGGCACAGATACGCAGTATTTT.